This is a list of T cell receptor beta chains from one sample in a study of shared clonotypes between healthy human individuals. The protocol was immunoSEQ multiplex PCR, while the TCRdb copy is restricted to in-frame clones and leaves out a portion. The table has roughly 1 million clones, around 76% seen once. Specimen: memory CD4+ T cells sorted from blood. The receptors stem from a man between 18 and 29 years old in good health. CDR3s include the opening cysteine and the closing phenylalanine or tryptophan. The order of the fields is clone size, J gene, CDR3 length, V gene, D gene, CDR3 protein, CDR3 DNA. A D gene is named only where the DNA matches it firmly. A clone size is listed for some rows: how often the clone was seen (once, few, many), or a class if it is expanded.

. TRBJ1-3 18 TRBV19 TRBD1 CASSMNDRGRLSGNTIYF TGTGCCAGTAGTATGAACGACAGGGGACGCCTCTCTGGAAACACCATATATTTT
. TRBJ2-1 14 TRBV5-4 . CASSARDSYNEQFF TGTGCCAGCAGCGCCCGGGACTCCTACAATGAGCAGTTCTTC
many TRBJ2-7 15 TRBV2 . CASRLDSSLSYEQYF TGTGCCAGCAGACTGGACTCCTCGCTCTCCTACGAGCAGTACTTC
. TRBJ1-3 16 TRBV19 TRBD1 CASSNSGTGIRNTIYF TGTGCCAGTTCCAACTCCGGGACAGGAATCCGAAACACCATATATTTT
once TRBJ2-3 15 TRBV5-1 TRBD2 CASSLAAGVADTQYF TGCGCCAGCAGCTTGGCCGCGGGGGTAGCAGATACGCAGTATTTT
few TRBJ2-7 11 TRBV2 . CASNEGYEQYF TGTGCCAGCAATGAGGGTTACGAGCAGTACTTC
. TRBJ2-5 16 TRBV9 . CASSAPAFGSRETQYF TGTGCCAGCAGCGCGCCCGCCTTTGGGTCGAGGGAGACCCAGTACTTC
. TRBJ2-7 16 TRBV5-6 TRBD1 CASSPDPGQGFYEQYF TGTGCCAGCAGCCCAGATCCGGGACAGGGCTTCTACGAGCAGTACTTC
. TRBJ2-5 15 TRBV2 TRBD1 CASSLGQGVQETQYF TGTGCCAGCAGTTTAGGACAGGGGGTTCAAGAGACCCAGTACTTC
. TRBJ1-1 13 TRBV10-3 . CALSRGEDTEAFF TGTGCCCTGAGTCGGGGTGAGGACACTGAAGCTTTCTTT
. TRBJ1-4 12 TRBV6-1 . CASSELMKKLFF TGTGCCAGCAGTGAATTGATGAAGAAACTGTTTTTT
. TRBJ2-1 17 TRBV27 TRBD2 CASSRTSGGVRYNEQFF TGTGCCAGCAGTCGGACTAGCGGGGGGGTTAGATACAATGAGCAGTTCTTC
. TRBJ1-6 14 TRBV28 . CASSGPWDNSPLHF TGTGCCAGCAGTGGGCCGTGGGATAATTCACCCCTCCACTTT
. TRBJ2-1 14 TRBV10-2 . CASNPRATYNEQFF TGCGCCAGCAACCCTAGGGCTACCTACAATGAGCAGTTCTTC
few TRBJ2-3 13 TRBV5-1 . CASNQGFTDTQYF TGCGCCAGCAATCAGGGATTCACAGATACGCAGTATTTT
. TRBJ2-7 13 TRBV5-1 TRBD1 CAIRTGRSYEQYF TGCGCCATTCGGACAGGCCGGTCCTACGAGCAGTACTTC
. TRBJ2-3 16 TRBV14 . CASSQHGGGSTDTQYF TGTGCCAGCAGCCAACACGGAGGGGGTAGCACAGATACGCAGTATTTT
. TRBJ2-3 19 TRBV7-2 . CASSRRDVQLLLNTDTQYF TGTGCCAGCAGCCGTAGGGACGTCCAACTACTTCTAAACACAGATACGCAGTATTTT
. TRBJ2-1 14 TRBV7-2 . CASSVDGSYNEQFF TGTGCCAGCAGCGTCGATGGGTCCTACAATGAGCAGTTCTTC
. TRBJ2-3 11 TRBV2 . CASSPLDTQYF TGTGCCAGCAGCCCCCTCGATACGCAGTATTTT
. TRBJ2-2 14 TRBV10-1 TRBD1 CASSDPGGTGELFF TGCGCCAGCAGCGACCCAGGGGGCACCGGGGAGCTGTTTTTT
. TRBJ2-3 14 TRBV28 TRBD2 CASTPGTTTDTQYF TGTGCCAGCACCCCCGGGACTACCACAGATACGCAGTATTTT
. TRBJ2-3 12 TRBV7-3 . CASSENGVLQYF TGTGCCAGCAGCGAGAACGGGGTATTGCAGTATTTT
few TRBJ1-1 13 TRBV30 . CAWTPLGNTEAFF TGTGCCTGGACCCCCTTGGGGAACACTGAAGCTTTCTTT
few TRBJ2-5 14 TRBV7-9 . CASSQVVGRETQYF TGTGCCAGCAGCCAGGTAGTAGGACGAGAGACCCAGTACTTC
. TRBJ1-5 15 TRBV9 . CASSVGGDSNQPQHF TGTGCCAGCAGCGTAGGGGGCGATAGCAATCAGCCCCAGCATTTT
. TRBJ2-7 16 TRBV5-1 TRBD2 CASSLKTSGSENEQYF TGCGCCAGCAGCTTGAAGACTAGCGGGAGCGAGAACGAGCAGTACTTC
. TRBJ1-3 13 TRBV25-1 TRBD1 CASRQGAQNTIYF TGTGCCAGCAGACAGGGGGCTCAAAACACCATATATTTT
. TRBJ1-5 14 TRBV7-2 TRBD1 CASSSGQGPQPQHF TGTGCCAGCAGCTCAGGACAGGGTCCTCAGCCCCAGCATTTT
few TRBJ2-7 13 TRBV5-3 . CARSFDGNYEQYF TGTGCCAGAAGCTTTGACGGGAACTACGAGCAGTACTTC
. TRBJ1-3 14 TRBV5-1 . CASSLDPASDTIYF TGCGCCAGCAGCTTGGATCCAGCGTCGGACACCATATATTTT
. TRBJ2-7 12 TRBV30 . CAWSVGQYEQYF TGTGCCTGGAGTGTAGGGCAGTACGAGCAGTACTTC
. TRBJ1-2 12 TRBV28 . CATLAEGYGYTF TGTGCCACCTTGGCAGAGGGGTATGGCTACACCTTC
. TRBJ2-7 15 TRBV10-3 TRBD1 CAISLHPGQSYEQYF TGTGCCATCAGCCTACACCCGGGACAGTCCTACGAGCAGTACTTC
. TRBJ2-3 15 TRBV4-1 TRBD2 CASSQPSGSGGTQYF TGCGCCAGCAGCCAACCTAGCGGGAGTGGCGGTACGCAGTATTTT